The next 22 T cell receptor beta chains were all read from a single sample in a study of T cell responses to AZD1222 COVID-19 vaccine. TCRdb keeps only in-frame clones here, not all; method: immunoSEQ multiplex PCR. The sample has some 31,000 clones; around 82% are singletons. The sample here was peripheral blood, taken 28 days after the second AZD1222 dose. Every receptor here comes from an adult who received the AZD1222 COVID-19 vaccine.

The chain employs TRBV4-1 and TRBJ1-2; D unresolved. Germline V CDR1 and CDR2: MGHRA, YSYEKL. This CDR3 has 13 amino acids. The germline V and J ends were trimmed by 0 bases and 8 bases, with 10 bases remaining between them. CDR3: CASSQDRSGGYTF. DNA of the CDR3: TGCGCCAGCAGCCAAGATAGATCGGGGGGCTACACCTTC.

This chain connects TRBV7-2 to TRBJ2-1; 8 bases are a match to TRBD2. Germline V lookup: CDR1 SGHTA, CDR2 FQGNSA. The CDR3 covers 15 residues. The junction had 18 bases not matched to a gene; V was cut back by 4 bases and J by 16 bases. The CDR3 sequence: CASSSAVITGTRSFF. The CDR3 DNA follows: TGTGCCAGCAGCTCTGCGGTTATTACCGGGACTAGAAGCTTCTTC.

This clone has only a few counts. The genes are TRBV4-2 and TRBJ2-4; D gene uncertain. V was cut by 1 base and J by 8 bases, with 9 bases left in between. The germline CDR1 and CDR2 sequences are LGHNA and YNFKEQ. The CDR3 length is 13 residues. This CDR3 reads CASSQVGWDIQYF. CDR3 nucleotides: TGTGCCAGCAGCCAAGTCGGGTGGGACATTCAGTACTTC.

This sequence joins TRBV6-6 and TRBJ1-6, with 7 bases that match TRBD1. Per the germline V gene, CDR1 is MNHNY and CDR2 is SVGAGI (reference sequence). The V segment lost 5 bases and the J segment 5 bases; nucleotides outside the gene matches: 6. CDR3 length equals 15 residues. CDR3 DNA sequence: TGTGCCAGCAGTATCCGGGACAGCCATAATTCACCCCTCCACTTT. Translated, it gives CASSIRDSHNSPLHF.

This chain joins TRBV18 and TRBJ2-7; D unresolved. The length of the CDR3 is 14 residues. From germline, CDR1 is KGHSH and CDR2 LQKENI. The ends were cut back, 0 bases at V and 0 bases at J, with 6 bases in the middle. CDR3 sequence (DNA): TGTGCCAGCTCACCACCGGGCCTCTCCTACGAGCAGTACTTC. Amino acid sequence: CASSPPGLSYEQYF.

The rearrangement links TRBV13 to TRBJ2-7, with D uncertain. Germline values: CDR1 PRHDT, CDR2 FYEKMQ (reference sequence). V lost 0 bases to trimming and J lost 2 bases, with 11 bases between them. The length of the CDR3 is 15 residues. The chain's CDR3 is CASSLGRGSAYEQYF. CDR3 nucleotide sequence: TGTGCCAGCAGCTTAGGCCGAGGCTCCGCCTACGAGCAGTACTTC.

This rearrangement joins TRBV30 to TRBJ1-6, with no clear D. The ends were cut back, 0 bases at V and 10 bases at J, with 10 bases in the middle. The CDR3 totals 13 residues. Per the germline V gene, CDR1 is GTSNPN and CDR2 is SVGIG (reference sequence). CDR3 DNA: TGTGCCTGGAGTGTAAGTGGGAGATCACCCCTCCACTTT. As protein: CAWSVSGRSPLHF. Based on the CDR3 plus reference TRBV30 and TRBJ1-6, the full variable domain is SQTIHQWPATLVQPVGSPLSLECTVEGTSNPNLYWYRQAAGRGLQLLFYSVGIGQISSEVPQNLSASRPQDRQFILSSKKLLLSDSGFYLCAWSVSGRSPLHFGNGTRLTVT.

This sequence joins TRBV7-3 and TRBJ2-3; D is perhaps TRBD2 (5 bases). V gave up 4 bases and J gave up 0 bases, with 14 bases separating them. CDR1 is SGHTA, CDR2 FQGTGA, per germline. The CDR3 runs to 16 residues. CDR3 in amino acids: CASSSLAGASTDTQYF. The CDR3 bases are TGTGCCAGCAGCTCCCTGGCGGGTGCTAGCACAGATACGCAGTATTTT. The whole variable domain, remainder taken from reference TRBV7-3 and TRBJ2-3, is GAGVSQTPSNKVTEKGKYVELRCDPISGHTALYWYRQSLGQGPEFLIYFQGTGAADDSGLPNDRFFAVRPEGSVSTLKIQRTERGDSAVYLCASSSLAGASTDTQYFGPGTRLTVL.

This chain joins TRBV3-1 (or the pseudogene TRBV3-2) and TRBJ1-3; TRBD1 might be the D (6 bases). Trimming removed 5 bases at V and 1 base at J, with 9 bases between. The CDR3 extends over 14 amino acids. The germline V gene has CDR1 LGHDT and CDR2 YNNKEL (reference sequence). The CDR3 DNA reads as TGTGCCAGCAGCGGACAGAATTCTGGAAACACCATATATTTT. Translated, it gives CASSGQNSGNTIYF.

The V gene is TRBV9, the J gene TRBJ2-2, with 10 nucleotides matching TRBD1. The trim removed 3 bases at V and 6 bases at J, leaving 5 bases unmatched. The CDR3 consists of 15 residues. The germline CDR1 and CDR2 sequences are SGDLS and YYNGEE. CDR3 DNA sequence: TGTGCCAGCAGCGATCGGACAGGGGGACCCGGGGAGCTGTTTTTT. Amino acid sequence: CASSDRTGGPGELFF. Filled out from reference TRBV9 and TRBJ2-2, the complete variable domain reads DSGVTQTPKHLITATGQRVTLRCSPRSGDLSVYWYQQSLDQGLQFLIQYYNGEERAKGNILERFSAQQFPDLHSELNLSSLELGDSALYFCASSDRTGGPGELFFGEGSRLTVL.

The chain is built from TRBV11-3 and TRBJ2-5; D possibly matches TRBD1 or TRBD2 (5 bases each). V dropped 6 bases and J dropped 2 bases, with 16 bases sitting between them. This CDR3 is 15 amino acids long. Germline CDR1 SGHNT, CDR2 YENEEA. CDR3: CASSYGGTAQETQYF. The CDR3 DNA sequence: TGTGCCAGCAGTTACGGTGGGACGGCGCAAGAGACCCAGTACTTC.

The J gene is TRBJ2-3, the V gene TRBV28; D is undetermined. Germline CDR1 reads MDHEN; CDR2 reads SYDVKM. This CDR3 region has 16 residues. Trimming cost V 6 bases and J 0 bases, with 16 bases left between them. CDR3 nucleotides: TGTGCCAGCAGCATTATTGGGGTGGGGAGCACAGATACGCAGTATTTT. Amino acids: CASSIIGVGSTDTQYF.

The rearrangement joins TRBV10-2 to TRBJ1-1; D is ambiguous. V shed 0 bases and J shed 1 base, with 6 bases lying between them. The germline V gene encodes CDR1 WSHSY and CDR2 SAAADI. This CDR3 has 14 amino acids. CDR3 DNA: TGCGCCAGCAGTGAGTCCTCCGGGAACACTGAAGCTTTCTTT. Its translation is CASSESSGNTEAFF.

V and J are TRBV5-8 and TRBJ1-5; the D is unclear. V was shortened by 1 base and J by 0 bases, with 11 bases between the two germline ends. Germline V gene sequence: CDR1 SGHTS, CDR2 YDEGEE. The CDR3 loop spans 16 amino acids. CDR3 nucleotide sequence: TGTGCCAGCAGCTTGTACGGATTCCCTAGCAATCAGCCCCAGCATTTT. Translation gives CASSLYGFPSNQPQHF.

The V and J genes are TRBV9 and TRBJ1-1; D uncertain. Germline lookup yields CDR1 SGDLS and CDR2 YYNGEE. Trimming shortened V by 0 bases and J by 0 bases, and 12 bases separated the two germline ends. The CDR3 sequence is 16 residues long. The CDR3 is CASSVGYRGMNTEAFF. In nucleotides, the CDR3 is TGTGCCAGCAGCGTAGGATATCGGGGAATGAACACTGAAGCTTTCTTT.

This clone was detected only once. The chain uses TRBV28 and TRBJ2-3; D is ambiguous. V was trimmed by 3 bases and J by 0 bases, leaving 1 base between them. Looked up from germline, CDR1 is MDHEN and CDR2 is SYDVKM. CDR3 length: 12 residues. CDR3 nucleotides: TGTGCCAGCAGTTTTAGCACAGATACGCAGTATTTT. Translating gives CASSFSTDTQYF. Variable domain in full (rest from reference TRBV28 and TRBJ2-3): DVKVTQSSRYLVKRTGEKVFLECVQDMDHENMFWYRQDPGLGLRLIYFSYDVKMKEKGDIPEGYSVSREKKERFSLILESASTNQTSMYLCASSFSTDTQYFGPGTRLTVL.

The V gene is TRBV10-2, the J gene TRBJ2-2; 10 bases map to TRBD1. The CDR3 totals 15 residues. V lost 6 bases and J lost 3; bases outside the gene matches: 4. The germline V gene has CDR1 WSHSY and CDR2 SAAADI. CDR3 sequence reads: CASRPGTGDTGELFF. CDR3 nucleotides: TGCGCCAGCAGACCCGGGACAGGGGACACCGGGGAGCTGTTTTTT.

The chain couples TRBV27 to TRBJ1-6, with 7 bases fitting TRBD1. The V gene end was trimmed by 2 bases and the J gene end by 10 bases; junction bases not matched to a gene: 8. The CDR3 runs 15 residues. Looked up from germline, CDR1 is MNHEY and CDR2 is SMNVEV (reference sequence). The CDR3 reads CASSLQGVRGSPLHF. CDR3 bases: TGTGCCAGCAGTTTACAGGGGGTGCGAGGGTCACCCCTCCACTTT.

The J gene is TRBJ2-4, the V gene TRBV19; 8 bases align to TRBD1. This CDR3 is built from 17 residues. Germline V lookup: CDR1 LNHDA, CDR2 SQIVND (reference sequence). The trim removed 3 bases at V and 1 base at J, leaving 8 bases unmatched. The CDR3 DNA follows: TGTGCCAGTAGTATTAGGGGGCAGGGGGCGGCCAAAAACATTCAGTACTTC. Translation: CASSIRGQGAAKNIQYF.

CDR3 nucleotide sequence: TGTGCCACCAGCAGAGGCCAGGGGGACTCCTACGAGCAGTACTTC. Its protein product is CATSRGQGDSYEQYF. The chain combines TRBV15 with TRBJ2-7, with 7 bases that match TRBD1. The germline gives CDR1 LNHNV, CDR2 YYDKDF (reference sequence). The J segment lost 0 bases and the V segment lost 1 base, leaving 3 bases of the junction unmatched. The CDR3 is made up of 15 amino acids.

The CDR3 reads CASSSHGGEYNEQFF. CDR3 nucleotide sequence: TGCGCCAGCAGCTCCCACGGCGGCGAATACAATGAGCAGTTCTTC. This chain joins TRBV5-1 and TRBJ2-1; D uncertain. V was clipped by 3 bases and J by 4 bases, with 14 bases between them. This CDR3 has 15 residues. The V gene's germline CDR1 is SGHRS and CDR2 YFSETQ.

The rearrangement joins TRBV6-5 to TRBJ1-2; D gene uncertain. V was cut by 4 bases and J by 3 bases, with 15 bases left in between. The CDR3 extends over 15 amino acids. The germline V gene encodes CDR1 MNHEY and CDR2 SVGAGI. The CDR3 loop reads CASSFTRTGDYGYTF. CDR3 DNA: TGTGCCAGCAGTTTCACTCGAACTGGGGACTATGGCTACACCTTC.